Below, one T cell receptor (beta chain) is given with its context. The study assigned cohorts using participant-reported clinical history. The entry originates in a study of blood T cell repertoires in COVID-19. Study-level background: The United States, Italy and Spain were the sources of the acute and convalescent COVID-19 samples. PBMCs, B-cell-depleted T cells, or T cells provided the cDNA or gDNA that made up the material.

Repertoires were generated with immunoSEQ multiplex PCR, while TCRdb's copy carries only in-frame clones and drops some. Of 450,000 or so clones listed, 80% to 95% are singletons. This TCR was recovered from a man aged 18-30 years who had recovered from COVID-19. The sample taken for sequencing was PBMCs or T cells enriched from blood (not recorded which).

The CDR3 region is CASSMAESGEQYF. CDR3 bases: TGTGCCAGTAGTATGGCCGAGTCGGGAGAGCAGTACTTC. The gene calls are TRBV19 and TRBJ2-7; a possible D gene is TRBD2 (5 bases). This CDR3 has 13 amino acids. Looked up from germline, CDR1 is LNHDA and CDR2 is SQIVND (reference sequence). The V end lost 3 bases, the J end lost 7 bases, and 13 bases lay between the germline ends.